This T cell receptor (beta chain) was retrieved from a study of molecular identifiers for immune sequencing clone quantification. TCRdb independently ran MiXCR on the PCR reads; one entry per CDR3 protein. The sample contains about 97,000 distinct CDR3 sequences, 24% of which appear only once. The CDR3 contains 16 residues. Germline trimming cut 2 bases from V and 1 base from J; bases unmatched to any gene: 9. Per the germline V gene, CDR1 is DFQATT and CDR2 is SNEGSKA (reference sequence). The table lists this clonotype with a few counts. The sequence was obtained from a human donor in good health. Some libraries in this study had Jurkat cell RNA spiked in. The J gene is TRBJ2-7, the V gene TRBV20-1, with 9 bases that match TRBD1. Source material: naive CD8+ T cells from blood, with Jurkat cell RNA spiked in. Subset denoted: FACS-sorted CD8+CD4-CCR7+CD45RA+ naive T cells. CDR3 amino acids: CSARPTQGAISYEQYF. For the CDR3, the DNA is TGCAGTGCTAGACCGACACAGGGGGCAATATCCTACGAGCAGTACTTC.